The 28 T cell receptor beta chains below come from one sample, sequenced in a study of low-dose radiotherapy and immunotherapy resistance in tumors. TRAV and TRBV primers primed cDNA for both TCRalpha and TCRbeta. Both a constant-region primer and a V-primer adapter served to amplify TCRs across roughly 20 PCR cycles. TCRdb independently ran MiXCR on the reads; one entry per CDR3 protein. The sample lists tens of thousands of distinct CDR3 sequences, 9.4% occurring once. The time point is: before trial treatment. The sample in question was PBMCs, obtained before treatment. The origin of the receptors is a male donor with prostate cancer.

This clonotype was seen at least ten times. This chain uses TRBV19 with TRBJ2-7, with 7 bases that match TRBD2. The CDR3 contains 19 residues. The germline V gene encodes CDR1 LNHDA and CDR2 SQIVND (reference sequence). The V segment lost 6 bases and the J segment 5 bases; nucleotides outside the gene matches: 25. The CDR3 reads CASSRALALKRGKLNEQYF. CDR3 DNA sequence: TGTGCCAGTAGCCGGGCCCTAGCTTTAAAGCGGGGAAAGTTAAACGAGCAGTACTTC.

The chain uses TRBV5-6 and TRBJ2-7; tentatively, D is TRBD1 or TRBD2 (6 bases each). V was cut by 4 bases and J by 2 bases, with 19 bases left in between. Germline-derived CDR1 and CDR2 are SGHDT and YYEEEE. The CDR3 has 16 amino acids. CDR3 nucleotide sequence: TGTGCCAGCAGCCTAACGGGGGCCCGGGATCCCTACGAGCAGTACTTC. It codes for CASSLTGARDPYEQYF.

This clonotype was seen many times. This chain uses TRBV3-1 with TRBJ2-5, with D possibly being TRBD2 (5 bases). In germline, CDR1 is LGHDT, CDR2 YNNKEL (reference sequence). Trimming removed 4 bases from V and 5 bases from J, with 11 bases in between. CDR3 length: 13 amino acids. Written as DNA, the CDR3 is TGTGCCAGCAGCCCAAGTGGGGAGGAGACCCAGTACTTC. Its protein product is CASSPSGEETQYF.

This clonotype was counted only a few times. This rearrangement joins TRBV28 to TRBJ2-5; possibly TRBD2 for D (5 bases). Germline assignment: CDR1 MDHEN and CDR2 SYDVKM. Trimming left V 7 bases short and J 5 bases short, with 20 bases between. The CDR3 runs to 15 residues. The CDR3 is CASTPGRGFGETQYF. As DNA, the CDR3 is TGTGCCAGCACCCCGGGTCGGGGTTTTGGGGAGACCCAGTACTTC.

This clonotype was found a few times. This sequence joins TRBV27 and TRBJ2-5; D ambiguous. The germline V gene has CDR1 MNHEY and CDR2 SMNVEV (reference sequence). The CDR3 sequence is 15 residues long. V shed 8 bases and J shed 5 bases, with 21 bases lying between them. The CDR3 is CASQLRASLYETQYF. DNA for the CDR3: TGTGCCAGCCAATTAAGGGCCTCATTGTACGAGACCCAGTACTTC.

This clonotype was seen many times. The chain combines TRBV7-2 with TRBJ2-7; TRBD1 might be the D (5 bases). Trimming removed 0 bases from V and 0 bases from J, with 9 bases in between. The CDR3 runs 15 residues. Germline V gene sequence: CDR1 SGHTA, CDR2 FQGNSA. The CDR3 loop reads CASSLAWGGSYEQYF. Written as DNA, the CDR3 is TGTGCCAGCAGCTTAGCGTGGGGCGGCTCCTACGAGCAGTACTTC. The whole variable domain, remainder taken from reference TRBV7-2 and TRBJ2-7, is GAGVSQSPSNKVTEKGKDVELRCDPISGHTALYWYRQSLGQGLEFLIYFQGNSAPDKSGLPSDRFSAERTGGSVSTLTIQRTQQEDSAVYLCASSLAWGGSYEQYFGPGTRLTVT.

This clonotype was seen ten or more times. The V and J genes are TRBV18 and TRBJ2-7; D may match TRBD1 or TRBD2 (6 bases each). V lost 0 bases to trimming and J lost 6 bases, with 12 bases between them. This CDR3 is 14 amino acids long. Germline CDR1 KGHSH, CDR2 LQKENI. This chain's CDR3 is CASSPPGASAEQYF. For the CDR3, the DNA is TGTGCCAGCTCACCACCGGGGGCTAGCGCCGAGCAGTACTTC.

The chain is built from TRBV6-1 and TRBJ2-1; 7 nucleotides align to TRBD2. V lost 8 bases and J lost 6; bases outside the gene matches: 4. Per germline, CDR1 MNHNS and CDR2 SASEGT. CDR3 length: 12 amino acids. The CDR3 nucleotides are TGTGCCAGCGGGACGGGGGGCAATGAGCAGTTCTTC. Amino acid sequence: CASGTGGNEQFF.

The table lists this clonotype with many counts. This chain links TRBV30 with TRBJ1-5; D may be TRBD1 (5 bases). CDR1 and CDR2 (germline): GTSNPN, SVGIG (reference sequence). The CDR3 is 18 residues long. Deletions cut 0 bases from V and 0 bases from J, with 18 bases between. CDR3 sequence: CAWSVWQQGRFSNQPQHF. In DNA form, the CDR3 reads TGTGCCTGGAGTGTATGGCAGCAGGGCAGGTTTAGCAATCAGCCCCAGCATTTT.

In this sample, this clonotype turned up many times. The chain couples TRBV28 to TRBJ2-5; D is undetermined. V lost 3 bases and J 4 bases, leaving 12 bases between the germline ends. The CDR3 loop spans 14 amino acids. CDR1 and CDR2 (germline): MDHEN, SYDVKM. For the CDR3, the DNA is TGTGCCAGCAGTTTGAGTGGGCCGGGAGAGACCCAGTACTTC. It is translated as CASSLSGPGETQYF.

This clonotype came up many times. The J gene is TRBJ2-3, the V gene TRBV5-1, with 7 nucleotides matching TRBD1. V shed 4 bases, J shed 0 bases, and the junction held 17 bases outside the gene matches. The CDR3 is 19 residues long. Germline CDR1 reads SGHRS; CDR2 reads YFSETQ. The CDR3 sequence is CASSRNRDSYRASTDTQYF. DNA for the CDR3: TGCGCCAGCAGCCGAAACCGGGACAGCTACAGGGCTAGCACAGATACGCAGTATTTT.

This clonotype was detected many times. The chain couples TRBV20-1 to TRBJ2-5; 13 nucleotides match TRBD2. V lost 2 bases to trimming and J lost 5 bases; unmatched junction nucleotides: 8. Germline CDR1 reads DFQATT; CDR2 reads SNEGSKA (reference sequence). This CDR3 has 16 residues. The CDR3 sequence: CSARPGTSGNLETQYF. The CDR3 nucleotides are TGCAGTGCTAGACCCGGGACTAGCGGGAATCTGGAGACCCAGTACTTC.

This clonotype has a handful of counts. The rearrangement uses TRBV20-1 and TRBJ1-2, with TRBD1 matching 10 bases. CDR3 length equals 14 residues. Per the germline V gene, CDR1 is DFQATT and CDR2 is SNEGSKA (reference sequence). After removal of 3 bases from V and 8 bases from J, the junction contained 9 bases not matched to a gene. CDR3 sequence reads: CSASKTGGAGGYTF. CDR3 bases: TGCAGTGCTAGCAAGACAGGGGGCGCCGGGGGCTACACCTTC.

This clonotype was recorded many times. The V and J genes are TRBV20-1 and TRBJ2-7, with D unresolved. Trimming pared 1 base from V and 0 bases from J, leaving 10 bases between. There are 14 residues in the CDR3. Germline CDR1 is DFQATT and CDR2 is SNEGSKA (reference sequence). The CDR3 spells CSARVGTSSYEQYF. DNA for the CDR3: TGCAGTGCTAGAGTTGGCACGAGCTCCTACGAGCAGTACTTC.

This clonotype was seen a handful of times. Here the CDR3 reads CASRREGQGNTGELFF. In DNA form, the CDR3 reads TGTGCCAGCAGGCGGGAGGGACAGGGTAACACCGGGGAGCTGTTTTTT. V and J are TRBV27 and TRBJ2-2; D is perhaps TRBD1 or TRBD2 (9 bases each). The CDR3 length is 16 residues. Germline V gene data show CDR1 as MNHEY and CDR2 as SMNVEV (reference sequence). V gave up 6 bases and J gave up 2 bases, with 16 bases separating them.

In this sample, this clonotype turned up many times. The chain has TRBV7-2 and TRBJ2-7; no reliable D call. Trimming shortened V by 1 base and J by 2 bases, and 9 bases separated the two germline ends. CDR3 length: 14 amino acids. Germline V gives CDR1 SGHTA, CDR2 FQGNSA. The CDR3, as DNA: TGTGCCAGCAGCTTAGAGGGCAAGACCTACGAGCAGTACTTC. Translating gives CASSLEGKTYEQYF.

This clonotype was counted many times. This chain links TRBV6-6 with TRBJ1-1; 8 bases are a match to TRBD1. V trimming: 4 bases; J trimming: 11 bases; junction bases outside the gene matches: 15. The CDR3 has 15 amino acids. CDR1 is MNHNY, CDR2 SVGAGI, per germline (reference sequence). For the CDR3, the DNA is TGTGCCAGCAGTTCCTCTTTGTCAGGGGGCGTCATGGCTTTCTTT. Amino acid sequence: CASSSSLSGGVMAFF.

This clonotype is deemed medium-sized (0.01 to 0.1%). V and J are TRBV6-2 or TRBV6-3 and TRBJ2-1, with 11 bases that match TRBD2. V was pared by 5 bases and J by 5 bases, with 11 bases of the junction left unmatched. Germline CDR1 reads MNHEY; CDR2 reads SVGEGT. The CDR3 sequence is 17 residues long. CDR3 DNA sequence: TGTGCCAGCAGTCGTCTCGTGGTAGCGGGAGGGAACAATGAGCAGTTCTTC. Translating it yields CASSRLVVAGGNNEQFF.

This clonotype was found many times. This chain links TRBV5-1 with TRBJ2-3; D ambiguous. The CDR3 covers 14 residues. Germline lookup yields CDR1 SGHRS and CDR2 YFSETQ. V dropped 2 bases and J dropped 3 bases, with 10 bases sitting between them. The CDR3 DNA is TGCGCCAGCAGCTTCGGACGCACGACAGATACGCAGTATTTT. It translates to CASSFGRTTDTQYF.

This clonotype was detected many times. V gene TRBV28 combines with J gene TRBJ1-5; 8 bases match TRBD1. V lost 6 bases and J lost 7; bases outside the gene matches: 2. The germline CDR1 and CDR2 sequences are MDHEN and SYDVKM. This CDR3 is 12 amino acids long. The CDR3 DNA reads as TGTGCCAGCAGGTCAGGGGGCCAGCCCCAGCATTTT. As protein: CASRSGGQPQHF.

With respect to this clonotype: A much larger clone differs by one base, so this may be a read error. J is TRBJ2-5 and V is TRBV7-6; D is unresolved. The CDR3 has 15 residues. CDR1 SGHVS and CDR2 FNYEAQ come from the germline V gene. The V end lost 5 bases, the J end lost 11 bases, and 24 bases lay between the germline ends. The CDR3 nucleotides read TGTGCCAGCAGCCCCGAGTGGGGTGGCTACAATGAGCAGTACTTC. Its protein is CASSPEWGGYNEQYF.

This clonotype has a handful of counts. The chain recombines TRBV7-3 with TRBJ1-2, with D possibly TRBD1 on 5 matching bases. Germline CDR1 and CDR2: SGHTA and FQGTGA. This CDR3 spans 14 amino acids. The V end was cut by 3 bases, the J end by 6 bases, with 14 bases between. This CDR3 is CASSLSGGTDGYTF. CDR3 nucleotide sequence: TGTGCCAGCAGCTTGTCGGGGGGGACGGATGGCTACACCTTC. Combining the CDR3 with reference TRBV7-3 and TRBJ1-2 gives the whole variable domain GAGVSQTPSNKVTEKGKYVELRCDPISGHTALYWYRQSLGQGPEFLIYFQGTGAADDSGLPNDRFFAVRPEGSVSTLKIQRTERGDSAVYLCASSLSGGTDGYTFGSGTRLTVV.

This clonotype was found many times. The chain has TRBV6-5 and TRBJ2-3; D not certain. V lost 2 bases and J lost 6, with 6 bases in between. This CDR3 contains 12 residues. Germline V gene lookup returns CDR1 MNHEY and CDR2 SVGAGI. In DNA form, the CDR3 reads TGTGCCAGCAGTTACAGCCAGGATACGCAGTATTTT. Amino acid sequence: CASSYSQDTQYF.

This clonotype was seen at least ten times. CDR3 sequence: CASSTAPRGPYGYTF. DNA of the CDR3: TGTGCCAGCAGCACAGCTCCCAGGGGCCCCTATGGCTACACCTTC. V is TRBV28 and J is TRBJ1-2; TRBD1 is a possible D gene (6 bases). Germline CDR1 and CDR2: MDHEN and SYDVKM. V lost 6 bases and J 4 bases, leaving 18 bases between the germline ends. There are 15 residues in the CDR3.

This clonotype was picked up many times. The chain recombines TRBV20-1 with TRBJ2-7; D remains ambiguous. CDR1 and CDR2 (germline): DFQATT, SNEGSKA (reference sequence). The CDR3 spans 12 residues. With 1 base removed from V and 3 bases from J, the gap between germline ends came to 7 bases. This CDR3 reads CSARGDNYEQYF. CDR3 sequence (DNA): TGCAGTGCTAGAGGCGACAACTACGAGCAGTACTTC.

This clonotype was observed at least ten times. This chain joins TRBV5-5 and TRBJ2-1; weak D call: TRBD1 (5 bases). This CDR3 contains 13 residues. The germline V gene encodes CDR1 SGHKS and CDR2 YYEKEE (reference sequence). V shed 5 bases and J shed 1 base, with 7 bases lying between them. The CDR3 DNA reads TGTGCCAGCAGTAGGGGTTCCTACAATGAGCAGTTCTTC. Translating it yields CASSRGSYNEQFF.

Remarks on this clonotype: This likely reflects a read error, since a far larger clone is one base away. The CDR3 DNA sequence: TGTGCCAGCAGTGAGCAAGGGACGAGTAGCACAGATACGCAGTATTTT. This codes for CASSEQGTSSTDTQYF. The chain couples TRBV9 to TRBJ2-3; TRBD1 or TRBD2 may be the D gene (5 bases each). The CDR3 covers 16 residues. The germline V gene has CDR1 SGDLS and CDR2 YYNGEE. The V end lost 5 bases, the J end lost 0 bases, and 16 bases lay between the germline ends.

This clonotype was observed at least ten times. The chain carries TRBV6-5 and TRBJ1-2; no reliable D call. Trimming left V 0 bases short and J 2 bases short, with 4 bases between. The germline CDR1 and CDR2 sequences are MNHEY and SVGAGI. The CDR3 contains 13 residues. The CDR3 sequence: CASSYSLNYGYTF. CDR3 DNA: TGTGCCAGCAGTTACTCGCTCAACTATGGCTACACCTTC.